This T cell receptor (beta chain) comes out of a study of beta chain features in type 1 diabetes. As for the study in general: Patients shared similar age, gender and cell yields with healthy donors.

A word on this clone: The antigen remains unidentified.

Expressed TCRB transcripts were sequenced because the entire RNA isolate underwent reverse transcription. Measured with immunoSEQ multiplex PCR; TCRdb has only the in-frame clones, and not every one. This table holds under 450,000 clones, roughly 13% found once. Findings and caveats of the study: VDJ junctions in type 1 diabetes patients carried more deletions and fewer insertions.

The germline V gene has CDR1 DFQATT and CDR2 SNEGSKA (reference sequence). CDR3 length: 11 amino acids. V was clipped by 6 bases and J by 12 bases, with 15 bases between them. The specimen was naive CD4+ T cells from blood. V usage is TRBV20-1 and J usage is TRBJ2-1; D possibly corresponds to TRBD2 (6 bases). The sequence derives from a man aged 25-40 years in good health. Here the CDR3 DNA reads TGCAGTGCCCCCCTGGGAGGTGGGCAGTTCTTC. Translating it yields CSAPLGGGQFF.